The text below deals with one T cell receptor (beta chain). What it binds is unknown. The sample belongs to a study of memory CD4+ T cells and cytomegalovirus serostatus. Study-wide background: Of the healthy Belgian adults, 8 to 10 were CMV seropositive and 20 to 30 seronegative.

Original processing methods: Out-of-frame sequences were removed, leaving 2,204,828 distinct TCRbeta sequences. Generated by immunoSEQ multiplex PCR, the TCRdb table keeps only in-frame clones and is missing some. V and J calls and clone size come straight from that table; D and trimming were deduced from the DNA. This sample carries tens of thousands of clones, roughly 80% of them seen once, and the ten largest clones take roughly 1.2%. Study outcomes and limitations: CMV serostatus prediction reached median AUC around 0.95, or 0.9 with US-trained model.

This CDR3 region has 13 residues. Trimming took off 5 bases at V and 5 bases at J, with 13 bases between the two ends. Germline V CDR1 and CDR2: LNHDA, SQIVND (reference sequence). The sort gate was single viable CD3+CD4+CD8-CD45RO+ cells for memory CD4+ T cells. Serum IgG to CMV pp150, pp28, p38 and p52 defined serostatus. The sequence came from an adult in good health and CMV-seropositive. Sequencing used memory CD4+ T cells from blood. The genes are TRBV19 and TRBJ2-7; D may be TRBD1 (6 bases). The CDR3 protein is CASSVNNRDEQYF. CDR3 in DNA: TGTGCCAGTAGTGTCAATAACAGGGACGAGCAGTACTTC.